What follows describes a single T cell receptor (beta chain). Assay used: immunoSEQ multiplex PCR; TCRdb lists only in-frame clones, some missing. The profile shows 200,000 to 250,000 clones, about four fifths of them singletons. These data are taken from a study of blood T cell repertoires in COVID-19. Study at large: In each case, the material was cDNA or gDNA derived from T cells, B-cell-depleted T cells, or PBMCs.

This CDR3 has 16 residues. V trimming: 0 bases; J trimming: 1 base; junction bases outside the gene matches: 4. Germline CDR1 is SGDLS and CDR2 is YYNGEE. Material: peripheral blood. The V and J genes are TRBV9 and TRBJ2-3; TRBD2 matches at 8 bases. The receptor's source is a woman aged 60-70 years with acute or convalescent COVID-19. CDR3 DNA sequence: TGTGCCAGCAGCGTAGGTGGTAGCGGGGGCACAGATACGCAGTATTTT. Translated: CASSVGGSGGTDTQYF. The full variable domain, its missing parts supplied by reference TRBV9 and TRBJ2-3, is DSGVTQTPKHLITATGQRVTLRCSPRSGDLSVYWYQQSLDQGLQFLIQYYNGEERAKGNILERFSAQQFPDLHSELNLSSLELGDSALYFCASSVGGSGGTDTQYFGPGTRLTVL.